This T cell receptor (beta chain) was sequenced for a study of blood T cell repertoires in COVID-19. The wider study: Sample material is recorded as cDNA or gDNA derived from T cells, B-cell-depleted T cells, or PBMCs.

V dropped 7 bases and J dropped 5 bases, with 15 bases sitting between them. Germline assignment: CDR1 MGHDK and CDR2 SYGVNS. The CDR3 contains 15 residues. Across about two dozen US areas, participants ranged in age from roughly 18 to 95 years. Participant-reported clinical history was the basis for cohort assignment. Per the original methods: Amplification from reference gene primers served as the basis for estimated nucleated cell counts. Here immunoSEQ multiplex PCR was the method, and the copy in TCRdb shows in-frame clones only, minus some. The D gene and trimming were derived from the DNA, and the V and J assignments and clone size from that table. The table lists fewer than 350,000 clones, 80% to 90% of them singletons.

Sequencing used PBMCs or T cells enriched from blood (not recorded which). The V and J genes are TRBV25-1 and TRBJ1-6; D unclear. The sequence came from a man aged 30 to 45 who had recovered from COVID-19. CDR3: CASKPGSGNNSPLHF. The CDR3 DNA reads as TGTGCCAGCAAACCGGGATCTGGGAATAATTCACCCCTCCACTTT.